This TCR beta chain derives from a study of siplizumab effects on memory and regulatory T cells. Per individual sample, about 100,000 TCR templates were assayed. Clones were sequenced by immunoSEQ multiplex PCR, and TCRdb holds only the in-frame ones, with some missing. The sample contains 95,000 to 130,000 clones, about 94% of which appear only once. This CDR3 is 13 amino acids long. Germline values: CDR1 SEHNR, CDR2 FQNEAQ (reference sequence). Trimming took 7 bases from V and 1 from J, leaving 10 bases between them. The sample taken for sequencing was non-Treg CD4+ T cells sorted from blood. The rearrangement links TRBV7-9 to TRBJ1-1, with D tentatively TRBD1 (5 bases). The clonotype originates from a human donor in good health. This CDR3 is CASTRRGNTEAFF. CDR3 coding DNA: TGTGCCAGCACCCGGAGGGGGAACACTGAAGCTTTCTTT.